The 32 T cell receptor beta chains listed next were all sequenced from one sample in a study of T cells in localized non-small cell lung cancer. The data were produced by immunoSEQ multiplex PCR, yet TCRdb's version contains in-frame clones alone and is incomplete. The profile covers some 54,000 clones, with less than 85% appearing a single time and around 4.5% taken by the ten largest. The sample consisted of PBMCs, taken before any cancer treatment. All receptors derive from a woman aged 35 to 70 with stage II lung adenocarcinoma.

This chain uses TRBV30 with TRBJ1-1; D gene uncertain. V gave up 6 bases and J gave up 6 bases, with 20 bases separating them. The CDR3 sequence is 14 residues long. Germline V lookup: CDR1 GTSNPN, CDR2 SVGIG (reference sequence). The CDR3 DNA follows: TGTGCCTGCGGTACTGTTGGGGAGAGCGCTGAAGCTTTCTTT. This encodes CACGTVGESAEAFF.

The V and J genes are TRBV6-6 and TRBJ2-7; 8 bases are a match to TRBD2. Germline CDR1 is MNHNY and CDR2 is SVGAGI (reference sequence). CDR3 size: 15 residues. V shed 5 bases and J 3 bases; nucleotides not matched to a gene: 9. CDR3 nucleotide sequence: TGTGCCAGCAGTACACCGGGACTAGGGCTCTACGAGCAGTACTTC. Translated, it gives CASSTPGLGLYEQYF.

This clone showed up just a few times. The chain carries TRBV9 and TRBJ2-3, with D unclear. Germline CDR1 reads SGDLS; CDR2 reads YYNGEE. V shed 4 bases and J shed 3 bases, with 12 bases lying between them. This CDR3 spans 14 amino acids. CDR3 nucleotides: TGTGCCAGCAGCCCCTCGGGTAGAACAGATACGCAGTATTTT. Amino acids: CASSPSGRTDTQYF. Full variable domain (rest looked up from reference TRBV9 and TRBJ2-3): DSGVTQTPKHLITATGQRVTLRCSPRSGDLSVYWYQQSLDQGLQFLIQYYNGEERAKGNILERFSAQQFPDLHSELNLSSLELGDSALYFCASSPSGRTDTQYFGPGTRLTVL.

The V gene is TRBV27, the J gene TRBJ2-7; no firm D call. V was pared by 1 base and J by 9 bases, with 13 bases between. CDR1 is MNHEY, CDR2 SMNVEV, per germline (reference sequence). CDR3 size: 13 residues. The CDR3 spells CASSLFSDTSQYF. In nucleotides, the CDR3 is TGTGCCAGCAGTTTATTTTCGGATACGTCGCAGTACTTC.

The V call is TRBV7-9, the J call TRBJ2-3; D gene uncertain. Trimming cost V 1 base and J 1 base, with 6 bases left between them. The germline V gene encodes CDR1 SEHNR and CDR2 FQNEAQ (reference sequence). The CDR3 extends over 14 amino acids. The CDR3 reads CASSLGLGTDTQYF. The DNA for the CDR3 is TGTGCCAGCAGCTTAGGCCTGGGCACAGATACGCAGTATTTT.

This sequence joins TRBV19 and TRBJ1-5; TRBD1 matches 8 bases. CDR1 and CDR2 (germline): LNHDA, SQIVND (reference sequence). With V trimmed by 7 bases and J by 3 bases, 8 bases remained unmatched. CDR3 length equals 15 residues. The CDR3, as DNA: TGTGCCAGTATGACAGGGGACGGTATCAATCAGCCCCAGCATTTT. The encoded protein is CASMTGDGINQPQHF.

The chain has TRBV28 and TRBJ2-1, with D possibly being TRBD2 (6 bases). CDR1 MDHEN and CDR2 SYDVKM come from the germline V gene. There are 15 residues in the CDR3. Deletions cut 7 bases from V and 9 bases from J, with 22 bases between. The CDR3 reads CASTFAGTGGFEQFF. The CDR3 DNA is TGTGCCAGCACCTTTGCCGGGACCGGAGGGTTTGAGCAGTTCTTC.

This chain's CDR3 is CSAFDNNEQFF. As DNA, the CDR3 is TGCAGTGCATTCGATAACAATGAGCAGTTCTTC. The J gene is TRBJ2-1, the V gene TRBV20-1; D gene ambiguous. CDR1 DFQATT and CDR2 SNEGSKA come from the germline V gene (reference sequence). V was trimmed by 6 bases and J by 5 bases, leaving 8 bases between them. The CDR3 contains 11 residues.

The chain employs TRBV7-9 and TRBJ2-3; D is tentatively TRBD1 or TRBD2 (6 bases each). The CDR3 is 17 residues long. Trimming took off 10 bases at V and 1 base at J, with 24 bases between the two ends. Germline V lookup: CDR1 SEHNR, CDR2 FQNEAQ (reference sequence). The CDR3 region has the DNA TGTGCCATTCCCCGGGACACAAGGCCGGGGGGCACAGATACGCAGTATTTT. The encoded protein is CAIPRDTRPGGTDTQYF.

This CDR3 is CASSQEWAGGRYNEQFF. CDR3 nucleotides: TGTGCCAGCAGCCAAGAGTGGGCGGGGGGGCGATACAATGAGCAGTTCTTC. The chain carries TRBV4-2 and TRBJ2-1, with 9 positions matching TRBD2. Germline V gene lookup returns CDR1 LGHNA and CDR2 YNFKEQ. This CDR3 comprises 17 residues. The junction had 7 bases not matched to a gene; V was cut back by 0 bases and J by 4 bases.

The rearrangement links TRBV4-1 to TRBJ2-3; 11 nucleotides align to TRBD2. The germline CDR1 and CDR2 sequences are MGHRA and YSYEKL. J lost 0 bases, V lost 2 bases, and 4 bases had no gene match. This CDR3 comprises 17 residues. The CDR3 DNA sequence: TGCGCCAGCAGCCAAACCTTAGCGGGGGGGAGCACAGATACGCAGTATTTT. Protein sequence: CASSQTLAGGSTDTQYF.

The rearrangement joins TRBV5-1 to TRBJ2-3, with TRBD1 identical over 8 bases. This CDR3 is built from 16 residues. After removal of 1 base from V and 1 base from J, the junction contained 5 bases not matched to a gene. Germline-derived CDR1 and CDR2 are SGHRS and YFSETQ. The DNA of the CDR3 is TGCGCCAGCAGCTTGCAGGGGGCTGTTGGCACAGATACGCAGTATTTT. It is translated as CASSLQGAVGTDTQYF.

The J gene is TRBJ1-1, the V gene TRBV7-8; 8 nucleotides agree with TRBD1. V dropped 1 base and J dropped 2; count of bases not matched to a gene: 3. Germline CDR1 SGHVS, CDR2 FQNEAQ. The length of the CDR3 is 15 residues. The CDR3 sequence: CASSLETGANTEAFF. CDR3 nucleotides: TGTGCCAGCAGCTTAGAGACAGGGGCTAACACTGAAGCTTTCTTT. The full variable domain, its missing parts supplied by reference TRBV7-8 and TRBJ1-1, is GAGVSQSPRYKVAKRGQDVALRCDPISGHVSLFWYQQALGQGPEFLTYFQNEAQLDKSGLPSDRFFAERPEGSVSTLKIQRTQQEDSAVYLCASSLETGANTEAFFGQGTRLTVV.

V usage is TRBV6-4 and J usage is TRBJ1-1; TRBD1 is a possible D gene (6 bases). This CDR3 is built from 14 residues. CDR1 is MRHNA, CDR2 SNTAGT, per germline. Trimming cost V 6 bases and J 5 bases, with 16 bases left between them. The CDR3 is CASRAGAGVTEAFF. CDR3 in DNA: TGTGCCAGCAGAGCAGGGGCGGGGGTTACTGAAGCTTTCTTT.

V is TRBV2 and J is TRBJ2-2; D is unresolved. This CDR3 comprises 13 residues. Germline CDR1 is SNHLY and CDR2 is FYNNEI. V gave up 4 bases and J gave up 1 base, with 4 bases separating them. CDR3 nucleotides: TGTGCCAGCAGTGTGCGGAACACCGGGGAGCTGTTTTTT. This translates into CASSVRNTGELFF.

The CDR3 sequence is CASNSETSVLDQPQHF. CDR3 DNA sequence: TGTGCCAGTAATTCGGAAACATCGGTTCTGGATCAGCCCCAGCATTTT. The chain links TRBV19 to TRBJ1-5; D remains ambiguous. The germline CDR1 and CDR2 sequences are LNHDA and SQIVND (reference sequence). V lost 7 bases to trimming and J lost 5 bases, with 21 bases between them. This CDR3 region has 16 residues. Full variable domain (missing parts from reference TRBV19 and TRBJ1-5): DGGITQSPKYLFRKEGQNVTLSCEQNLNHDAMYWYRQDPGQGLRLIYYSQIVNDFQKGDIAEGYSVSREKKESFPLTVTSAQKNPTAFYLCASNSETSVLDQPQHFGDGTRLSIL.

This clone occurred a few times. V is TRBV7-2 and J is TRBJ1-2; D is uncertain. Germline V lookup: CDR1 SGHTA, CDR2 FQGNSA. The CDR3 extends over 12 amino acids. V was shortened by 5 bases and J by 8 bases, with 12 bases between the two germline ends. The DNA of the CDR3 is TGTGCCAGCAGCCTGGAGCCGGGCGGCTACACCTTC. Encoded protein: CASSLEPGGYTF.

This chain uses TRBV30 with TRBJ1-4; D not certain. This CDR3 is built from 13 residues. The V gene lost 1 base and the J gene lost 8 bases, with 11 bases spanning the gap. CDR1 is GTSNPN, CDR2 SVGIG, per germline (reference sequence). The CDR3 protein is CAWSAPGTEKLFF. The CDR3 DNA reads as TGTGCCTGGAGTGCCCCGGGAACCGAAAAACTGTTTTTT. Together with reference TRBV30 and TRBJ1-4, the CDR3 gives the full variable domain: SQTIHQWPATLVQPVGSPLSLECTVEGTSNPNLYWYRQAAGRGLQLLFYSVGIGQISSEVPQNLSASRPQDRQFILSSKKLLLSDSGFYLCAWSAPGTEKLFFGSGTQLSVL.

The V gene is TRBV7-3, the J gene TRBJ2-1, with TRBD2 identical over 8 bases. This CDR3 has 14 amino acids. After removal of 5 bases from V and 6 bases from J, the junction contained 6 bases not matched to a gene. The germline CDR1 and CDR2 sequences are SGHTA and FQGTGA. The CDR3 loop is CASSQQGTSNEQFF. Here the CDR3 DNA reads TGTGCCAGCAGCCAGCAGGGGACTAGCAATGAGCAGTTCTTC.

The chain couples TRBV4-2 to TRBJ2-5; a weak D match, TRBD1 (6 bases). The CDR3 totals 14 residues. Trimming shortened V by 5 bases and J by 1 base, and 11 bases separated the two germline ends. Looked up from germline, CDR1 is LGHNA and CDR2 is YNFKEQ. Here the CDR3 reads CASSSGQSQETQYF. Written as DNA, the CDR3 is TGTGCCAGCAGCTCAGGACAGTCCCAAGAGACCCAGTACTTC.

The CDR3 nucleotides read TGTGCCAGCAGCTTAGGGCAGGGTCAAGAGACCCAGTACTTC. It is translated as CASSLGQGQETQYF. The chain employs TRBV7-2 and TRBJ2-5; maybe TRBD1 (5 bases). Trimming shortened V by 1 base and J by 2 bases, and 8 bases separated the two germline ends. This CDR3 comprises 14 residues. Germline V CDR1 and CDR2: SGHTA, FQGNSA.

The chain links TRBV21-1 to TRBJ1-6. TRBV21-1 is described as a pseudogene. The CDR3 length is 17 residues. The CDR3 sequence: CASSKLFSGQGGSPLHF. CDR3 nucleotides: TGTGCCAGCAGCAAACTTTTTTCGGGGCAGGGAGGGTCACCCCTCCACTTT.

The chain recombines TRBV5-1 with TRBJ2-5, with 10 bases identical to TRBD2. With V trimmed by 4 bases and J by 3 bases, 6 bases remained unmatched. The CDR3 length is 15 residues. CDR1 is SGHRS and CDR2 is YFSETQ in the germline V gene. For the CDR3, the DNA is TGCGCCAGCAGCGACCTAGCGGGGGCTGAAGAGACCCAGTACTTC. It translates to CASSDLAGAEETQYF.

J is TRBJ2-7 and V is TRBV18; 7 nucleotides align to TRBD1. The CDR3 loop spans 15 amino acids. Trimming took 3 bases from V and 6 from J; bases not matched to a gene: 11. Per the germline V gene, CDR1 is KGHSH and CDR2 is LQKENI. The CDR3 reads CASSPDSSTGSEQYF. The CDR3 coding sequence is TGTGCCAGCTCACCTGACTCCTCGACAGGGAGCGAGCAGTACTTC.

The chain uses TRBV29-1 and TRBJ1-1; D is possibly TRBD1 (5 bases). V dropped 4 bases and J dropped 1 base, with 7 bases sitting between them. This CDR3 contains 12 residues. Germline CDR1 SQVTM, CDR2 ANQGSEA. The CDR3: CSVGQPNTEAFF. As DNA, the CDR3 is TGCAGCGTTGGACAGCCGAACACTGAAGCTTTCTTT. Based on the CDR3 plus reference TRBV29-1 and TRBJ1-1, the full variable domain is SAVISQKPSRDICQRGTSLTIQCQVDSQVTMMFWYRQQPGQSLTLIATANQGSEATYESGFVIDKFPISRPNLTFSTLTVSNMSPEDSSIYLCSVGQPNTEAFFGQGTRLTVV.

The chain carries TRBV11-3 and TRBJ2-5; the D gene is possibly TRBD1 (5 bases). Germline V CDR1 and CDR2: SGHNT, YENEEA. This CDR3 comprises 14 residues. V lost 5 bases to trimming and J lost 7 bases, with 17 bases between them. This CDR3 reads CASSHSWGAATQYF. The DNA for the CDR3 is TGTGCCAGCAGCCATTCTTGGGGCGCGGCGACCCAGTACTTC.

The J gene is TRBJ1-1, the V gene TRBV27; possibly TRBD1 for D (5 bases). Trimming cost V 0 bases and J 0 bases, with 8 bases left between them. The CDR3 has 15 residues. The germline CDR1 and CDR2 sequences are MNHEY and SMNVEV (reference sequence). CDR3 in amino acids: CASSLSPGLNTEAFF. As DNA, the CDR3 is TGTGCCAGCAGTTTATCACCAGGGCTGAACACTGAAGCTTTCTTT.

The genes are TRBV11-3 and TRBJ2-7; D not resolved. Trimming cost V 3 bases and J 7 bases, with 7 bases left between them. The CDR3 is made up of 11 amino acids. Germline CDR1 reads SGHNT; CDR2 reads YENEEA. The CDR3 reads CASSLDGEQYF. The DNA for the CDR3 is TGTGCCAGCAGCTTGGACGGGGAGCAGTACTTC.

This chain links TRBV6-4 with TRBJ2-3; tentative D call: TRBD2 (7 bases). V dropped 5 bases and J dropped 11 bases, with 20 bases sitting between them. Germline V gene sequence: CDR1 MRHNA, CDR2 SNTAGT. This CDR3 comprises 14 residues. CDR3 region: CASSREGGAYEQYF. The DNA for the CDR3 is TGTGCCAGCAGTCGTGAGGGGGGGGCCTACGAGCAGTATTTT.

The chain employs TRBV4-3 and TRBJ1-2; TRBD1 matches at 11 bases. The trim removed 0 bases at V and 4 bases at J, leaving 7 bases unmatched. The CDR3 loop spans 17 amino acids. The germline CDR1 and CDR2 sequences are LGHNA and YSLEER. CDR3 coding DNA: TGCGCCAGCAGCCAAGATTCGGGACAGGGGGGTCTCTATGGCTACACCTTC. Translation gives CASSQDSGQGGLYGYTF.

This clone turned up a few times. This chain links TRBV5-1 with TRBJ2-7, with D possibly called TRBD1 or TRBD2 (5 bases each). There are 13 residues in the CDR3. Trimming left V 1 base short and J 5 bases short, with 10 bases between. Germline V gene sequence: CDR1 SGHRS, CDR2 YFSETQ. The CDR3, as DNA: TGCGCCAGCAGCTTGAGGGACGGAAACGAGCAGTACTTC. The encoded protein is CASSLRDGNEQYF.

The chain combines TRBV30 with TRBJ1-5; TRBD1 might be the D (6 bases). The CDR3 length is 15 residues. Germline V gene sequence: CDR1 GTSNPN, CDR2 SVGIG (reference sequence). Trimming removed 3 bases at V and 1 base at J, with 13 bases between. CDR3 nucleotides: TGTGCCTGGAGGAGGAGGGGGGGGAGCAATCAGCCCCAGCATTTT. This codes for CAWRRRGGSNQPQHF.